Here is one T cell receptor beta chain with its context. Its antigen remains unknown. This entry is derived from a study of shared clonotypes between healthy human individuals. The CDR3 contains 13 residues. The germline gives CDR1 GTSNPN, CDR2 SVGIG (reference sequence). With 4 bases clipped from V and 1 base from J, the junction kept 1 base outside the gene matches. Broader study findings: Sampling involved blood alone; tissue repertoires likely differ. Shared clonotypes: about 5.3% naive CD4, around 3.4% naive CD8, 2.3% memory CD4, under 0.5% memory CD8. The donor pool, a small one, limited the genetic and exposure-history diversity represented.

The table came from immunoSEQ multiplex PCR; TCRdb's copy has only in-frame clones and leaves some out. The sample records millions of clones, around 94% being singletons. What was sequenced was naive CD4+ T cells sorted from blood. Subset described: CD45RA+ positively selected. The chain uses TRBV30 and TRBJ2-4; TRBD1 aligns across 7 bases. The sequence was obtained from a man between 18 and 29 years old in good health. DNA for the CDR3: TGTGCCTGGACCAGGGGGGCCAAAAACATTCAGTACTTC. Translated: CAWTRGAKNIQYF.